This TCR beta chain was found in a study of CD8 T cells in ankylosing spondylitis. The study, taken as a whole, reports: The study identified a TCR beta motif of under 10 highly homologous variants that appeared characteristic of ankylosing spondylitis blood.

The table lists this clonotype with a few counts. Its antigen is as yet unknown. CDR1 is KGHDR, CDR2 SFDVKD, per germline. Trimming pared 3 bases from V and 2 bases from J, leaving 10 bases between. The CDR3 consists of 14 residues. One entry per CDR3 protein, called by TCRdb with MiXCR from the 5' RACE reads. Of roughly 370,000 distinct CDR3 sequences in the sample, 20% to 25% were seen once. The source is a male donor with ankylosing spondylitis. The rearrangement uses TRBV24-1 and TRBJ2-7; D gene ambiguous. Sequencing was performed on blood, either unsorted or a sorted T cell fraction (not recorded which). CDR3: CATSDNTKPYEQYF. The CDR3 DNA follows: TGTGCCACCAGTGATAATACAAAACCCTACGAGCAGTACTTC.